A single sample is the source of the 25 T cell receptor beta chains below, sequenced in a study of radiation and T cells in renal cell carcinoma. The data were produced by immunoSEQ multiplex PCR, yet TCRdb's version contains in-frame clones alone and is incomplete. In the table there are 10,000 to 15,000 clones, around 30% of which are singletons. Treatment of the sample: 15 Gy SBRT to primary tumor, nephrectomy 4 weeks later. The sample consisted of tumor tissue, taken from a patient whose treatment included radiotherapy and nephrectomy. Receptors were obtained from a man aged 55-75 years with renal cell carcinoma.

This clone was found a few times. The genes are TRBV21-1 and TRBJ1-2; the tabulated D call, TRBD1, remains unverified against the DNA. TRBV21-1 is shown as a pseudogene. This CDR3 has 14 amino acids. The DNA of the CDR3 is TGTGCCAGCAGCTACAGGGGGCTGGGTTATGGCTACACCTTC. Residues: CASSYRGLGYGYTF.

The V and J genes are TRBV5-1 and TRBJ2-7; the match to TRBD2 covers 10 bases. CDR1 is SGHRS and CDR2 is YFSETQ in the germline V gene. The CDR3 spans 14 residues. J was trimmed by 4 bases and V by 4 bases; bases with no gene match: 5. DNA of the CDR3: TGCGCCAGCAGCCGGACTAGCGGTGGGTACGAGCAGTACTTC. Amino acids: CASSRTSGGYEQYF.

V and J are TRBV6-5 and TRBJ2-3; D perhaps matches TRBD2 (6 bases). The CDR3 has 15 residues. Germline V CDR1 and CDR2: MNHEY, SVGAGI. The V end lost 3 bases, the J end lost 0 bases, and 10 bases lay between the germline ends. The CDR3 loop is CASSYEEGSTDTQYF. In DNA form, the CDR3 reads TGTGCCAGCAGTTATGAGGAGGGGAGCACAGATACGCAGTATTTT.

The chain is built from TRBV9 and TRBJ1-3, with 7 positions matching TRBD1. Germline lookup yields CDR1 SGDLS and CDR2 YYNGEE. CDR3 length equals 15 residues. The trim removed 3 bases at V and 1 base at J, leaving 4 bases unmatched. CDR3 loop: CASSAQGGSGNTIYF. CDR3 nucleotide sequence: TGTGCCAGCAGCGCTCAGGGGGGGTCTGGAAACACCATATATTTT.

The chain is built from TRBV30 and TRBJ2-3; 9 bases fit TRBD2. With V trimmed by 2 bases and J by 0 bases, 6 bases remained unmatched. In germline, CDR1 is GTSNPN, CDR2 SVGIG (reference sequence). This CDR3 has 16 residues. The CDR3 bases are TGTGCCTGGAGTCAGCCTAGCGGGGCTAGCACAGATACGCAGTATTTT. Residues: CAWSQPSGASTDTQYF.

The CDR3 loop reads CASSAGTASNYGYTF. The CDR3 nucleotides read TGTGCCAGCAGCGCCGGGACAGCCTCTAACTATGGCTACACCTTC. The V gene is TRBV9, the J gene TRBJ1-2, with TRBD1 matching 7 bases. CDR1 is SGDLS, CDR2 YYNGEE, per germline. V dropped 3 bases and J dropped 0; count of bases not matched to a gene: 5. The CDR3 has 15 residues.

The rearrangement uses TRBV5-6 and TRBJ2-7; 9 bases agree with TRBD2. The trim removed 4 bases at V and 2 bases at J, leaving 7 bases unmatched. This CDR3 contains 15 residues. Germline V CDR1 and CDR2: SGHDT, YYEEEE. As DNA, the CDR3 is TGTGCCAGCAGCCAACTCGCGGGGGGGACCTACGAGCAGTACTTC. This codes for CASSQLAGGTYEQYF.

This clone was found a few times. This chain joins TRBV30 and TRBJ1-3; possibly TRBD1 for D (6 bases). Germline values: CDR1 GTSNPN, CDR2 SVGIG (reference sequence). Trimming shortened V by 3 bases and J by 0 bases, and 12 bases separated the two germline ends. The CDR3 is 15 amino acids. The CDR3 DNA is TGTGCCTGGAGGCCCAAGGACAGCTCTGGAAACACCATATATTTT. This encodes CAWRPKDSSGNTIYF.

This chain links TRBV9 with TRBJ2-7, with a weak D call TRBD2 (6 bases). The CDR3 runs 15 residues. The V end lost 0 bases, the J end lost 2 bases, and 12 bases lay between the germline ends. CDR1 is SGDLS and CDR2 is YYNGEE in the germline V gene. CDR3 sequence (DNA): TGTGCCAGCAGCGTAGCGGGCGGAGGGACCTACGAGCAGTACTTC. Translated: CASSVAGGGTYEQYF.

This clone was recorded a few times. The gene calls are TRBV29-1 and TRBJ1-1, with D perhaps TRBD1 (6 bases). CDR1 is SQVTM and CDR2 is ANQGSEA in the germline V gene. With 2 bases removed from V and 8 bases from J, the gap between germline ends came to 12 bases. This CDR3 has 12 amino acids. The CDR3: CSVELWGLEAFF. CDR3 DNA: TGCAGCGTTGAATTATGGGGGCTCGAAGCTTTCTTT.

The chain couples TRBV9 to TRBJ2-7; D gene uncertain. Looked up from germline, CDR1 is SGDLS and CDR2 is YYNGEE. CDR3 size: 15 residues. V shed 3 bases and J shed 6 bases, with 19 bases lying between them. The CDR3 region is CASSEESGSLGEQYF. The CDR3 nucleotides read TGTGCCAGCAGCGAGGAGTCGGGTTCCCTGGGCGAGCAGTACTTC.

This chain links TRBV6-6 with TRBJ1-2; D remains unclear. CDR3 length: 14 amino acids. V dropped 6 bases and J dropped 4 bases, with 15 bases sitting between them. Germline loops: CDR1 MNHNY, CDR2 SVGAGI (reference sequence). The CDR3 loop reads CASRTETDGYGYTF. The CDR3 DNA is TGTGCCAGCAGGACTGAGACTGACGGCTATGGCTACACCTTC.

This chain's CDR3 is CAWSTPGEGTEAFF. The DNA for the CDR3 is TGTGCCTGGAGTACCCCAGGTGAGGGGACTGAAGCTTTCTTT. The V gene is TRBV30, the J gene TRBJ1-1; D perhaps matches TRBD1 (5 bases). V lost 2 bases, J lost 5 bases, and 15 bases lay in between. Germline V CDR1 and CDR2: GTSNPN, SVGIG (reference sequence). This CDR3 is built from 14 residues.

In its sample, this clone was seen a few times. V is TRBV7-3 and J is TRBJ2-3; TRBD1 or TRBD2 may be the D gene (5 bases each). V was clipped by 5 bases and J by 3 bases, with 12 bases between them. Germline V gene sequence: CDR1 SGHTA, CDR2 FQGTGA. The length of the CDR3 is 14 residues. In DNA form, the CDR3 reads TGTGCCAGCAGCCTCCGGGACCCAACAGATACGCAGTATTTT. Amino acid sequence: CASSLRDPTDTQYF.

The chain joins TRBV5-1 to TRBJ2-7; D is ambiguous. Trimming took off 4 bases at V and 5 bases at J, with 13 bases between the two ends. Looked up from germline, CDR1 is SGHRS and CDR2 is YFSETQ. The CDR3 loop spans 13 amino acids. CDR3: CASSLPSVDEQYF. The CDR3 nucleotides read TGCGCCAGCAGCCTACCTAGTGTGGACGAGCAGTACTTC.

This clone was found a few times. The V and J genes are TRBV5-1 and TRBJ1-1; the match to TRBD1 covers 8 bases. CDR1 is SGHRS, CDR2 YFSETQ, per germline. This CDR3 region has 14 residues. The junction had 4 bases not matched to a gene; V was cut back by 0 bases and J by 6 bases. CDR3 loop: CASSLGDRGAEAFF. CDR3 nucleotides: TGCGCCAGCAGCTTGGGCGACAGGGGCGCTGAAGCTTTCTTT.

The chain links TRBV19 to TRBJ2-7; possibly TRBD2 for D (7 bases). The CDR3 sequence is 15 residues long. Trimming shortened V by 5 bases and J by 5 bases, and 19 bases separated the two germline ends. Germline CDR1 reads LNHDA; CDR2 reads SQIVND (reference sequence). DNA of the CDR3: TGTGCCAGTAGTCCTCCGGGGGGCCTTATTGACGAGCAGTACTTC. Protein: CASSPPGGLIDEQYF.

The chain is built from TRBV9 and TRBJ2-2; TRBD1 is a possible D gene (6 bases). V was pared by 1 base and J by 3 bases, with 10 bases between. The germline V gene has CDR1 SGDLS and CDR2 YYNGEE. CDR3 size: 15 residues. The CDR3 sequence: CASSVFWGHTGELFF. DNA of the CDR3: TGTGCCAGCAGCGTATTCTGGGGGCACACCGGGGAGCTGTTTTTT.

The chain employs TRBV19 and TRBJ1-6; TRBD1 might be the D (5 bases). Per the germline V gene, CDR1 is LNHDA and CDR2 is SQIVND (reference sequence). The length of the CDR3 is 15 residues. V lost 2 bases and J 6 bases, leaving 11 bases between the germline ends. The CDR3 sequence is CASSISGEFNSPLHF. DNA of the CDR3: TGTGCCAGTAGTATATCGGGGGAATTTAATTCACCCCTCCACTTT. Full variable domain (rest looked up from reference TRBV19 and TRBJ1-6): DGGITQSPKYLFRKEGQNVTLSCEQNLNHDAMYWYRQDPGQGLRLIYYSQIVNDFQKGDIAEGYSVSREKKESFPLTVTSAQKNPTAFYLCASSISGEFNSPLHFGNGTRLTVT.

V usage is TRBV4-3 and J usage is TRBJ1-2; the match to TRBD1 covers 8 bases. This CDR3 contains 15 residues. Germline assignment: CDR1 LGHNA and CDR2 YSLEER. Trimming cost V 1 base and J 7 bases; bases outside gene matches: 8. CDR3 protein: CASSQATGGRAGYTF. The DNA of the CDR3 is TGCGCCAGCAGCCAAGCTACAGGGGGGCGGGCTGGCTACACCTTC.

V gene TRBV7-2 combines with J gene TRBJ1-6; D ambiguous. V dropped 4 bases and J dropped 10 bases, with 17 bases sitting between them. CDR1 and CDR2 (germline): SGHTA, FQGNSA. The CDR3 has 15 amino acids. CDR3 bases: TGTGCCAGCAGCTACCTCCCGGACTTATGGTCACCCCTCCACTTT. It encodes CASSYLPDLWSPLHF.

V usage is TRBV4-1 and J usage is TRBJ2-5; 7 bases fit TRBD1. The germline gives CDR1 MGHRA, CDR2 YSYEKL. The CDR3 runs 16 residues. The trim removed 0 bases at V and 1 base at J, leaving 5 bases unmatched. The DNA of the CDR3 is TGCGCCAGCAGCCAAGATCTAGACAGGGTCCAAGAGACCCAGTACTTC. Translation gives CASSQDLDRVQETQYF.

This clone was counted only a few times. The V call is TRBV6-5, the J call TRBJ1-1, with TRBD1 as a possible D gene (5 bases). Germline lookup yields CDR1 MNHEY and CDR2 SVGAGI. V lost 10 bases and J lost 0, with 15 bases in between. The CDR3 sequence is 14 residues long. The CDR3 nucleotides read TGTGCCACCTCAGGGTGGGGAGTGAACACTGAAGCTTTCTTT. It specifies CATSGWGVNTEAFF.

This clone was observed a handful of times. The chain employs TRBV5-4 and TRBJ2-1, with 7 nucleotides matching TRBD2. Germline loops: CDR1 SGHNT, CDR2 YYREEE (reference sequence). This CDR3 region has 15 residues. V lost 0 bases to trimming and J lost 7 bases; unmatched junction nucleotides: 7. CDR3 DNA sequence: TGTGCCAGCAGCTTGGAGGCGGGAGAGGTGAATGAGCAGTTCTTC. Translating gives CASSLEAGEVNEQFF.

The rearrangement uses TRBV20-1 and TRBJ2-1; D might be TRBD2 (5 bases). The CDR3 totals 10 residues. Trimming pared 8 bases from V and 7 bases from J, leaving 9 bases between. Germline V lookup: CDR1 DFQATT, CDR2 SNEGSKA (reference sequence). The CDR3 loop reads CSPAGNEQFF. The DNA for the CDR3 is TGCAGTCCGGCGGGTAATGAGCAGTTCTTC.